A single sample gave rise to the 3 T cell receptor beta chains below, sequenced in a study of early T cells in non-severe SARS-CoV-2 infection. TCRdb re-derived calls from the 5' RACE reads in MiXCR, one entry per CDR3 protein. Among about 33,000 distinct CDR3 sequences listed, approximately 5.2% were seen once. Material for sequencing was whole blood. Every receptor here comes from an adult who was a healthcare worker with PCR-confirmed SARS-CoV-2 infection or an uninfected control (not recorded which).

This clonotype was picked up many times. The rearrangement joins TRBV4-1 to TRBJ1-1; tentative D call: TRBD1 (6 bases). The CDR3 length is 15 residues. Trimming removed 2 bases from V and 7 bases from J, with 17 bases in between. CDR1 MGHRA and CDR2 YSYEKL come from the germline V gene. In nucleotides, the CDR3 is TGCGCCAGCAGCCAAAGTTCAGGGGTTGTCGGTGAAGCTTTCTTT. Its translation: CASSQSSGVVGEAFF.

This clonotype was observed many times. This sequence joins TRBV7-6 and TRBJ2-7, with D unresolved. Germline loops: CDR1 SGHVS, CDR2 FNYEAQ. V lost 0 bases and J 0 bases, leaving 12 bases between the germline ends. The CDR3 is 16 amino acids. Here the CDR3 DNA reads TGTGCCAGCAGCTTAGCTGACAAATACTACTCCTACGAGCAGTACTTC. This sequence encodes CASSLADKYYSYEQYF.

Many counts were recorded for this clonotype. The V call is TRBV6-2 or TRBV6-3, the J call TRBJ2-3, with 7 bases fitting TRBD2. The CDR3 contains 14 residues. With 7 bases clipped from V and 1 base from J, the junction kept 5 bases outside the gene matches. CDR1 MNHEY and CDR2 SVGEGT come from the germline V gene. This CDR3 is CASTRAGGTDTQYF. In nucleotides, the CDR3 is TGTGCCAGCACCCGGGCGGGGGGCACAGATACGCAGTATTTT.